This T cell receptor (beta chain) was sequenced for a study of blood T cell repertoires in COVID-19. The data were produced by immunoSEQ multiplex PCR, yet TCRdb's version contains in-frame clones alone and is incomplete. The table includes approximately 250,000 clones, 70% to 85% detected once. CDR1 is SGHKS and CDR2 is YYEKEE in the germline V gene (reference sequence). The CDR3 is 12 residues long. V was clipped by 2 bases and J by 2 bases, with 4 bases between them. This sequence originates from a man in his forties who had recovered from COVID-19. The material sequenced was peripheral blood. The chain combines TRBV5-5 with TRBJ1-2; D uncertain. The chain's CDR3 is CASSFQNYGYTF. The DNA of the CDR3 is TGTGCCAGCAGCTTCCAGAACTATGGCTACACCTTC.